Below are 18 T cell receptor beta chains sequenced from a single sample in a study of OX40 agonist ivuxolimab in advanced cancers. The repertoire was sequenced with immunoSEQ multiplex PCR; TCRdb's copy has only in-frame clones and lacks some. Here the sample spans roughly 66,000 clones, roughly 80% being singletons. The sequencing here drew on CD4+ or CD8+ T cells sorted from blood, taken in a trial of the OX40 agonist ivuxolimab. These receptors were taken from an adult with an advanced solid tumor such as melanoma, head and neck, liver or kidney cancer.

This clone was recorded a few times. This chain uses TRBV4-2 with TRBJ1-1; D unclear. Germline lookup yields CDR1 LGHNA and CDR2 YNFKEQ. This CDR3 contains 15 residues. V was pared by 3 bases and J by 5 bases, with 16 bases between. The CDR3 reads CASSQGIGFETEAFF. The CDR3 DNA reads as TGTGCCAGCAGCCAGGGGATCGGATTCGAGACTGAAGCTTTCTTT.

This rearrangement joins TRBV5-5 to TRBJ1-1, with a possible D match to TRBD1 (5 bases). V lost 3 bases to trimming and J lost 1 base, with 10 bases between them. The CDR3 is 14 residues long. Germline values: CDR1 SGHKS, CDR2 YYEKEE (reference sequence). CDR3 sequence: CASSWGLTNTEAFF. DNA for the CDR3: TGTGCCAGCAGCTGGGGACTGACGAACACTGAAGCTTTCTTT.

The J gene is TRBJ2-1, the V gene TRBV7-3, with 11 positions matching TRBD1. The CDR3 runs 15 residues. Germline loops: CDR1 SGHTA, CDR2 FQGTGA. Germline trimming cut 4 bases from V and 5 bases from J; bases unmatched to any gene: 4. As DNA, the CDR3 is TGTGCCAGCAGCTCAAGGGGACAGGGGGACAATGAGCAGTTCTTC. Its protein is CASSSRGQGDNEQFF.

This clone was observed once. The V gene is TRBV5-1, the J gene TRBJ2-5, with 8 bases identical to TRBD1. Per the germline V gene, CDR1 is SGHRS and CDR2 is YFSETQ. The V gene end was trimmed by 2 bases and the J gene end by 4 bases; junction bases not matched to a gene: 7. The CDR3 is made up of 15 amino acids. The CDR3 is CASSLGQGEGETQYF. The CDR3 DNA reads TGCGCCAGCAGCTTAGGACAGGGCGAAGGAGAGACCCAGTACTTC.

V is TRBV5-1 and J is TRBJ2-1, with D possibly being TRBD2 (7 bases). V was clipped by 0 bases and J by 2 bases, with 12 bases between them. The germline gives CDR1 SGHRS, CDR2 YFSETQ. The length of the CDR3 is 16 residues. The CDR3 DNA reads as TGCGCCAGCAGCTTGGTCTGGGGGGGCGCCTACAATGAGCAGTTCTTC. This translates into CASSLVWGGAYNEQFF.

The rearrangement joins TRBV27 to TRBJ2-2; D remains unclear. Trimming took 0 bases from V and 0 from J, leaving 5 bases between them. The CDR3 totals 15 residues. Per the germline V gene, CDR1 is MNHEY and CDR2 is SMNVEV (reference sequence). The CDR3 region has the DNA TGTGCCAGCAGTTTATCGTCACCGAACACCGGGGAGCTGTTTTTT. This sequence encodes CASSLSSPNTGELFF.

This chain connects TRBV6-6 to TRBJ2-1; the match to TRBD2 covers 14 bases. Trimming at V came to 6 bases and at J to 5 bases, leaving 3 bases not matched to a gene. CDR1 is MNHNY, CDR2 SVGAGI, per germline (reference sequence). CDR3 length: 15 residues. The CDR3 spells CASSRLAGGNNEQFF. The CDR3 nucleotides are TGTGCCAGCAGCCGACTAGCGGGAGGGAACAATGAGCAGTTCTTC.

This clone was detected only a few times. The V gene is TRBV7-9, the J gene TRBJ1-5, with TRBD1 identical over 7 bases. This CDR3 spans 14 amino acids. CDR1 and CDR2 from the germline V gene are SEHNR and FQNEAQ (reference sequence). V shed 4 bases and J 3 bases; nucleotides not matched to a gene: 3. CDR3 sequence reads: CASSSDRANQPQHF. The CDR3 nucleotides are TGTGCCAGCAGCTCAGACAGGGCCAATCAGCCCCAGCATTTT. The full variable domain, with the rest looked up from reference TRBV7-9 and TRBJ1-5, is DTGVSQNPRHKITKRGQNVTFRCDPISEHNRLYWYRQTLGQGPEFLTYFQNEAQLEKSRLLSDRFSAERPKGSFSTLEIQRTEQGDSAMYLCASSSDRANQPQHFGDGTRLSIL.

The CDR3 nucleotides are TGTGCCAGCAACTTGGGGGGGGCGGGGACAGATACGCAGTATTTT. Amino acid sequence: CASNLGGAGTDTQYF. The gene calls are TRBV28 and TRBJ2-3, with D perhaps TRBD2 (7 bases). The CDR3 is made up of 15 amino acids. Germline V gene data show CDR1 as MDHEN and CDR2 as SYDVKM. Trimming cost V 7 bases and J 3 bases, with 17 bases left between them.

The chain joins TRBV7-9 to TRBJ1-1; possibly TRBD1 for D (6 bases). Germline loops: CDR1 SEHNR, CDR2 FQNEAQ (reference sequence). This CDR3 comprises 13 residues. Trimming took off 4 bases at V and 10 bases at J, with 16 bases between the two ends. The CDR3 DNA reads as TGTGCCAGCAGCTCCCGTCGGGGGGCTGTAGCTTTCTTT. Amino acids: CASSSRRGAVAFF.

The chain carries TRBV10-3 and TRBJ2-1; 9 bases fit TRBD2. CDR3 length: 15 amino acids. Germline CDR1 reads ENHRY; CDR2 reads SYGVKD. The trim removed 8 bases at V and 2 bases at J, leaving 7 bases unmatched. This CDR3 reads CAIGETSGTYNEQFF. CDR3 nucleotide sequence: TGTGCCATCGGGGAGACTAGCGGCACCTACAATGAGCAGTTCTTC.

The gene calls are TRBV15 and TRBJ1-2; 9 nucleotides line up with TRBD1. Germline lookup yields CDR1 LNHNV and CDR2 YYDKDF (reference sequence). The CDR3 has 14 residues. V shed 9 bases, J shed 3 bases, and the junction held 8 bases outside the gene matches. CDR3 DNA: TGTGCCACTACTGCCCGACAGGGGGACTATGGCTACACCTTC. Protein sequence: CATTARQGDYGYTF.

This clone showed up just a few times. The chain uses TRBV20-1 and TRBJ2-1, with unresolved D. V shed 3 bases and J shed 9 bases, with 9 bases lying between them. The CDR3 loop spans 11 amino acids. Per the germline V gene, CDR1 is DFQATT and CDR2 is SNEGSKA (reference sequence). The CDR3 protein is CSASYITEQFF. Here the CDR3 DNA reads TGCAGTGCTAGTTACATCACTGAGCAGTTCTTC.

This chain uses TRBV18 with TRBJ1-5; maybe TRBD1 (5 bases). The CDR3 sequence is 15 residues long. Trimming stripped 4 bases from V and 10 bases from J, with 20 bases between. Looked up from germline, CDR1 is KGHSH and CDR2 is LQKENI. CDR3 loop: CASSLGLDSVGPQHF. Written as DNA, the CDR3 is TGTGCCAGCTCACTGGGGCTAGATAGCGTGGGTCCCCAGCATTTT.

V is TRBV9 and J is TRBJ1-5, with D maybe TRBD1 (5 bases). The CDR3 has 15 amino acids. Deletions cut 0 bases from V and 4 bases from J, with 11 bases between. The germline gives CDR1 SGDLS, CDR2 YYNGEE. CDR3 DNA sequence: TGTGCCAGCAGCGTAGCTTTAGGGGATAATCAGCCCCAGCATTTT. This gives the protein CASSVALGDNQPQHF.

This sequence joins TRBV7-3 and TRBJ2-2, with TRBD2 matching over 12 bases. Germline V gives CDR1 SGHTA, CDR2 FQGTGA. The V and J ends lost 5 bases and 6 bases, in that order; junction bases with no gene match: 7. This CDR3 contains 16 residues. The CDR3 coding sequence is TGTGCCAGCAGCCCCGGACTAGCGGGGAAAGCCGGGGAGCTGTTTTTT. Translating gives CASSPGLAGKAGELFF.

V usage is TRBV5-1 and J usage is TRBJ2-1; D unresolved. V was cut by 4 bases and J by 7 bases, with 12 bases left in between. CDR3 length: 13 residues. The germline gives CDR1 SGHRS, CDR2 YFSETQ. CDR3 protein: CASSPGGQNEQFF. The CDR3 bases are TGCGCCAGCAGCCCCGGCGGCCAAAATGAGCAGTTCTTC. Filled out from reference TRBV5-1 and TRBJ2-1, the complete variable domain reads KAGVTQTPRYLIKTRGQQVTLSCSPISGHRSVSWYQQTPGQGLQFLFEYFSETQRNKGNFPGRFSGRQFSNSRSEMNVSTLELGDSALYLCASSPGGQNEQFFGPGTRLTVL.

Here the CDR3 reads CASSLSITPKWVAGRSYNEQFF. Written as DNA, the CDR3 is TGTGCCAGCAGCTTAAGTATTACCCCCAAATGGGTTGCGGGGCGCTCCTACAATGAGCAGTTCTTC. This rearrangement joins TRBV7-3 to TRBJ2-1; tentative D call: TRBD2 (6 bases). The CDR3 is 22 residues long. Germline V gives CDR1 SGHTA, CDR2 FQGTGA. V was shortened by 1 base and J by 0 bases, with 28 bases between the two germline ends.